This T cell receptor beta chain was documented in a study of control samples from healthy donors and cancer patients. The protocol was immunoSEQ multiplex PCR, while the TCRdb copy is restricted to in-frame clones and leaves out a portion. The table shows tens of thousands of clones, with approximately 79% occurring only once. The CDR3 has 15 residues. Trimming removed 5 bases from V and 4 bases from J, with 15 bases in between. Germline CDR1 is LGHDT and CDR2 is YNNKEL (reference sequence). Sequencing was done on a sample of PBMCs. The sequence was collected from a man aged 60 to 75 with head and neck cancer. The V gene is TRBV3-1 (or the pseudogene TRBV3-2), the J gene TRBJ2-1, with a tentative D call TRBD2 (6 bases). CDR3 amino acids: CASSNPGLRYNEQFF. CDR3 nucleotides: TGTGCCAGCAGCAACCCGGGACTGCGATACAATGAGCAGTTCTTC.